This T cell receptor beta chain was recovered during a study of T-cell memory formation after mild COVID-19. Regarding the study as a whole: SARS-CoV-2 specificity of second-wave clones peaking day 37 was unconfirmed.

This clonotype showed up just a few times. Its antigen is unidentified. The V gene's germline CDR1 is SGHTA and CDR2 FQGNSA. V was trimmed by 5 bases and J by 0 bases, leaving 16 bases between them. The CDR3 covers 16 residues. TCRdb redid the calling of the 5' RACE reads with MiXCR, one entry per CDR3 protein. This repertoire shows more than 250,000 distinct CDR3 sequences, 16% found once; its top ten account for 22%. The chain combines TRBV7-2 with TRBJ1-2; D call uncertain. Sequenced sample: PBMCs or a T cell subset sorted from them (not recorded which). The receptor comes from a man between 18 and 29 years old who had mild COVID-19 (a few samples of this study predate the infection). Cell type and time point are not known. The chain's CDR3 is CASSPSRPRANYGYTF. The DNA for the CDR3 is TGTGCCAGCAGCCCCTCCAGACCGCGAGCTAACTATGGCTACACCTTC.